A selection of T cell receptor beta chains follows, all from one sample in a study of identical twins. TCRdb called the 5' RACE reads again in MiXCR, with one record for every CDR3 protein. The data hold 200,000 or so distinct CDR3 sequences, with 6.5% to 8.5% observed a single time. The same data also contributed to another study, on yellow fever vaccine responses in identical twins.

Sequences were obtained from memory (CD45RO+) T cells sorted from blood. These receptors were collected from a woman younger than 35 in good health. Both conserved end residues are part of each CDR3. The order of the fields is V gene, D gene, J gene, clone size, CDR3 protein, CDR3 DNA. D genes are given only for firm matches. Clone sizes are given selectively: once, few, many, or a class where the clone is expanded.

>TRBV10-3|TRBD1|TRBJ2-7|.
CAISESRDRGEQYF
TGTGCCATCAGTGAGTCGCGGGACAGGGGCGAGCAGTACTTC
>TRBV20-1|.|TRBJ1-6|many
CSSDSNSPLHF
TGCAGTTCCGACAGCAATTCACCCCTCCACTTT
>TRBV5-1|.|TRBJ2-7|.
CASSFSRGYEQYF
TGCGCCAGCAGCTTCTCTAGGGGGTACGAGCAGTACTTC
>TRBV20-1|.|TRBJ2-7|.
CSARGTFYEQYF
TGCAGTGCTCGGGGGACTTTCTACGAGCAGTACTTC
>TRBV19|.|TRBJ2-1|few
CASSITAGPYNEQFF
TGTGCCAGTAGTATAACGGCAGGACCCTACAATGAGCAGTTCTTC
>TRBV5-6|.|TRBJ2-2|few
CASSSSPNTGELFF
TGTGCCAGCAGCTCCAGCCCGAACACCGGGGAGCTGTTTTTT
>TRBV12-3/TRBV12-4|.|TRBJ2-3|many
CASRVIKGADTQYF
TGTGCCAGCAGAGTCATAAAGGGGGCAGATACGCAGTATTTT
>TRBV9|TRBD2|TRBJ2-2|few
CASSVGAGGNTGELFF
TGTGCCAGCAGCGTAGGAGCGGGGGGAAACACCGGGGAGCTGTTTTTT
>TRBV15|.|TRBJ2-3|.
CATSRDGSSPRTDTQYF
TGTGCCACCAGCAGAGATGGGAGCTCTCCCAGGACAGATACGCAGTATTTT
>TRBV25-1|TRBD2|TRBJ2-7|.
CASSEPGAGAIYEQYF
TGTGCCAGCAGTGAACCGGGAGCGGGAGCCATCTACGAGCAGTACTTC
>TRBV5-1|TRBD2|TRBJ2-3|.
CASTRSGLATDTQYF
TGCGCCAGCACTCGATCGGGACTAGCCACAGATACGCAGTATTTT
>TRBV6-2/TRBV6-3|.|TRBJ2-3|.
CASSYVVGQSRRRSTDTQYF
TGTGCCAGCAGTTACGTGGTCGGCCAGTCAAGACGGAGAAGCACAGATACGCAGTATTTT
>TRBV5-1|TRBD2|TRBJ2-3|.
CASSQGLESTDTQYF
TGCGCCAGCAGCCAGGGACTAGAGAGCACAGATACGCAGTATTTT
>TRBV9|.|TRBJ2-3|few
CASSVGQGLTSTDTQYF
TGTGCCAGCAGCGTTGGGCAAGGACTAACTAGCACAGATACGCAGTATTTT
>TRBV7-7|.|TRBJ2-5|.
CASSPSRPQETQYF
TGTGCTAGCAGCCCTAGCAGGCCCCAAGAGACCCAGTACTTC
>TRBV5-1|TRBD2|TRBJ2-2|.
CASSLSLAGGIGELFF
TGCGCCAGCAGCTTGTCGCTAGCGGGAGGTATCGGGGAGCTGTTTTTT
>TRBV5-1|TRBD1|TRBJ2-4|few
CASSPDRGGGNIQYF
TGCGCCAGCAGCCCGGACAGGGGAGGGGGAAACATTCAGTACTTC
>TRBV18|.|TRBJ1-5|many
CASSPQGNQPQHF
TGTGCCAGCTCACCACAGGGCAATCAGCCCCAGCATTTT
>TRBV12-3/TRBV12-4|TRBD2|TRBJ2-1|many
CASSPPRLAGVLYNEQFF
TGTGCCAGCAGTCCCCCGAGACTAGCGGGAGTCTTATACAATGAGCAGTTCTTC
>TRBV5-1|.|TRBJ1-6|many
CASSLEWGDSPLHF
TGCGCCAGCAGCTTGGAATGGGGGGATTCACCCCTCCACTTT
>TRBV27|TRBD2|TRBJ2-2|.
CASSLIRLAGKNTGELFF
TGTGCCAGCAGTTTGATACGGCTAGCGGGGAAAAACACCGGGGAGCTGTTTTTT
>TRBV7-9|.|TRBJ1-1|.
CASSLGYEAFF
TGTGCCAGCAGCTTAGGGTATGAAGCTTTCTTT